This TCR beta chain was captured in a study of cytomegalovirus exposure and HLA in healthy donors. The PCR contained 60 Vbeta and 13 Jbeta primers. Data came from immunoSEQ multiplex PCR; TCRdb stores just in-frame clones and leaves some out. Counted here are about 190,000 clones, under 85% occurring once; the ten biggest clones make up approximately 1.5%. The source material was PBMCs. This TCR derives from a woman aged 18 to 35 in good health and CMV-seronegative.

CDR3 sequence reads: CASSLPGTGVQLSEAFF. The CDR3 DNA sequence: TGTGCCAGCAGCTTACCAGGGACAGGGGTACAACTGTCTGAAGCTTTCTTT. The chain carries TRBV5-6 and TRBJ1-1; the match to TRBD1 covers 10 bases. The CDR3 loop spans 17 amino acids. Per the germline V gene, CDR1 is SGHDT and CDR2 is YYEEEE. Trimming at V came to 2 bases and at J to 6 bases, leaving 13 bases not matched to a gene.